This T cell receptor (beta chain) was captured by sequencing in a study of early T cells in non-severe SARS-CoV-2 infection. Study in general: RNA in bulk from unsorted whole blood was sequenced, and chains were unpaired. Study observations and caveats: VDJdb matching, biased toward anti-spike CD8 responses, missed private and CD4 specificities.

With 4 bases removed from V and 6 bases from J, the gap between germline ends came to 11 bases. The CDR3 is 12 amino acids. Per the germline V gene, CDR1 is DFQATT and CDR2 is SNEGSKA (reference sequence). This clonotype was seen at least ten times. Its antigen is as yet unknown. Each single cDNA molecule received a unique molecular identifier. MiXCR, applied by TCRdb to the 5' RACE reads, yields one record per CDR3 protein. In the table there are approximately 28,000 distinct CDR3 sequences, less than 6.5% of which are singletons. Sequenced material: whole blood, taken at baseline. The receptor's source is an adult who was a healthcare worker with PCR-confirmed SARS-CoV-2 infection or an uninfected control (not recorded which). The genes are TRBV20-1 and TRBJ2-3; D gene uncertain. The CDR3 DNA is TGCAGTGCTAAGGGCCCTGGGGATACGCAGTATTTT. This encodes CSAKGPGDTQYF.